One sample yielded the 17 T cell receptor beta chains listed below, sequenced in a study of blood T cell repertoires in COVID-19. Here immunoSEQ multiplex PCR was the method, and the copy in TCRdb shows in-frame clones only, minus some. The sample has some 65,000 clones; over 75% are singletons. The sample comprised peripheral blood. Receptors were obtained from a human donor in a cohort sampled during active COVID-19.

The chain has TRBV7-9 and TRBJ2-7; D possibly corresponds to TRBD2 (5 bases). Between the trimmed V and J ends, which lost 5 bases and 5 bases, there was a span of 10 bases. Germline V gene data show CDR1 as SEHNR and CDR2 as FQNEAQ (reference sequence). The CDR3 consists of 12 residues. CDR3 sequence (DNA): TGTGCCAGCAGCCCAGGAGGCAACGAGCAGTACTTC. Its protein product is CASSPGGNEQYF. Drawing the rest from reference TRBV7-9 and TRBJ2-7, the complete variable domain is DTGVSQNPRHKITKRGQNVTFRCDPISEHNRLYWYRQTLGQGPEFLTYFQNEAQLEKSRLLSDRFSAERPKGSFSTLEIQRTEQGDSAMYLCASSPGGNEQYFGPGTRLTVT.

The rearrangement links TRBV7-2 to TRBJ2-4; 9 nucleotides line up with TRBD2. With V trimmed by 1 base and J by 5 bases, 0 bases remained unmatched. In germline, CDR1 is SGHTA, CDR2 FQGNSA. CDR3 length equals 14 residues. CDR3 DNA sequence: TGTGCCAGCAGCTTAGGCGGGAGGGAAAACATTCAGTACTTC. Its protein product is CASSLGGRENIQYF.

CDR3 region: CASSLGTKGEQFF. CDR3 bases: TGTGCCAGCAGCTTAGGGACAAAGGGTGAGCAGTTCTTC. This rearrangement joins TRBV7-3 to TRBJ2-1; D possibly corresponds to TRBD1 (6 bases). Germline-derived CDR1 and CDR2 are SGHTA and FQGTGA. The CDR3 is 13 residues long. Deletions cut 2 bases from V and 9 bases from J, with 11 bases between. Variable domain in full (rest from reference TRBV7-3 and TRBJ2-1): GAGVSQTPSNKVTEKGKYVELRCDPISGHTALYWYRQSLGQGPEFLIYFQGTGAADDSGLPNDRFFAVRPEGSVSTLKIQRTERGDSAVYLCASSLGTKGEQFFGPGTRLTVL.

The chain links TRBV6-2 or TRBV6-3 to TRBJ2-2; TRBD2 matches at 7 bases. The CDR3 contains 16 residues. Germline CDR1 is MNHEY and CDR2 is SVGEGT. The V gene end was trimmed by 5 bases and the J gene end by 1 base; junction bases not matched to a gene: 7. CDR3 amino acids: CASSRGSSGNTGELFF. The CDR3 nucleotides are TGTGCCAGCAGTCGCGGGTCTAGCGGGAACACCGGGGAGCTGTTTTTT.

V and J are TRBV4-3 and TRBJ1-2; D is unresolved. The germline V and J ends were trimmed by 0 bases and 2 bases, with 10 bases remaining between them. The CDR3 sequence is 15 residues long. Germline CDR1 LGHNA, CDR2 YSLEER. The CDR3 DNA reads TGCGCCAGCAGCCAAGATAGGCAGGAAAACTATGGCTACACCTTC. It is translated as CASSQDRQENYGYTF.

CDR3 loop: CSVEGTRQGPGEQYF. CDR3 in DNA: TGCAGCGTTGAAGGAACCAGACAGGGCCCCGGCGAGCAGTACTTC. The chain links TRBV29-1 to TRBJ2-7, with 7 bases lining up with TRBD1. CDR1 and CDR2 (germline): SQVTM, ANQGSEA. V was clipped by 1 base and J by 6 bases; unmatched bases: 12. This CDR3 has 15 amino acids.

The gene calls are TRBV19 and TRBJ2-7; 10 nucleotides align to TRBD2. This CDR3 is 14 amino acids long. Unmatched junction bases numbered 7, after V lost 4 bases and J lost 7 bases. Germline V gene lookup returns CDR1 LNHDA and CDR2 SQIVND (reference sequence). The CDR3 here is CASSTASGSEEQYF. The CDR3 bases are TGTGCCAGTAGTACGGCTAGCGGGAGTGAAGAGCAGTACTTC.

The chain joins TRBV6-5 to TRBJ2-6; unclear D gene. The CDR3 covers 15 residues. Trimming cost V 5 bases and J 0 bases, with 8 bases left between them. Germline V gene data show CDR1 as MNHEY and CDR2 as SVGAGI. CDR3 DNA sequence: TGTGCCAGCAGTCGACAATTCTCTGGGGCCAACGTCCTGACTTTC. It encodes CASSRQFSGANVLTF.

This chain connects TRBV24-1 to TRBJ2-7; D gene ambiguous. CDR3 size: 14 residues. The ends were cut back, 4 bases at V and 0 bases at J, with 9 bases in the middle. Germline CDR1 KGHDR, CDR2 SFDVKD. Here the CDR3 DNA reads TGTGCCACCAGTGACCGCGACACCTCCTACGAGCAGTACTTC. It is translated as CATSDRDTSYEQYF.

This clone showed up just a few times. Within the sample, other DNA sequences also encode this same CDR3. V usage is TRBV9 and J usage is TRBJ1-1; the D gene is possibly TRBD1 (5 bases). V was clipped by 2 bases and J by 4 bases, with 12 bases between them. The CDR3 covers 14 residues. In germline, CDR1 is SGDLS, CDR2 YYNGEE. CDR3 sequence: CASSVGQGGTEAFF. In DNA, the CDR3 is TGTGCCAGCAGCGTGGGGCAGGGCGGCACTGAAGCTTTCTTT.

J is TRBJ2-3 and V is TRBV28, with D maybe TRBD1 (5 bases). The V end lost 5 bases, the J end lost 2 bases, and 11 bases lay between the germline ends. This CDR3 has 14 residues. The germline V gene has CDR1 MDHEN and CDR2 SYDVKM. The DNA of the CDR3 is TGTGCCAGCAGTGTGACAGTACCCACAGATACGCAGTATTTT. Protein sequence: CASSVTVPTDTQYF. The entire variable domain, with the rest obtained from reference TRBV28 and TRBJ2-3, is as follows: DVKVTQSSRYLVKRTGEKVFLECVQDMDHENMFWYRQDPGLGLRLIYFSYDVKMKEKGDIPEGYSVSREKKERFSLILESASTNQTSMYLCASSVTVPTDTQYFGPGTRLTVL.

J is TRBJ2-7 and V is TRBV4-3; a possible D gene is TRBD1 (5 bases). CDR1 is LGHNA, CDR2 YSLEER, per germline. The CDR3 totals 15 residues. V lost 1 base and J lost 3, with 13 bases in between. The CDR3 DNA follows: TGCGCCAGCAGCCAAGTTGCGGCCAGGGACTACGAGCAGTACTTC. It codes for CASSQVAARDYEQYF.

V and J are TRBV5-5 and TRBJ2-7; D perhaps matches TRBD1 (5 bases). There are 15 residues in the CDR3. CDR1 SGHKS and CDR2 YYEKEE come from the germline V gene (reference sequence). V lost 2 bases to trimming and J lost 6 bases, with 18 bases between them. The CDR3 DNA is TGTGCCAGCAGCTTCCACATAGCAGGGAAAGGCGAGCAGTACTTC. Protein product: CASSFHIAGKGEQYF.

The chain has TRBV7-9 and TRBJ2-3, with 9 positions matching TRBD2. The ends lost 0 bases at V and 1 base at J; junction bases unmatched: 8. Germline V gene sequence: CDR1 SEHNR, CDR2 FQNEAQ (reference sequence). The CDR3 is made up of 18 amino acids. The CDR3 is CASSLATGLAGRTDTQYF. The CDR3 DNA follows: TGTGCCAGCAGCTTAGCGACGGGGCTAGCGGGACGCACAGATACGCAGTATTTT.

CDR3 sequence reads: CASSSGRGEQYF. DNA for the CDR3: TGTGCCAGCAGTAGCGGGAGGGGTGAGCAGTACTTC. The chain is built from TRBV28 and TRBJ2-7; TRBD2 aligns across 10 bases. Germline CDR1 MDHEN, CDR2 SYDVKM. V was pared by 5 bases and J by 7 bases, with 2 bases of the junction left unmatched. The CDR3 runs 12 residues.

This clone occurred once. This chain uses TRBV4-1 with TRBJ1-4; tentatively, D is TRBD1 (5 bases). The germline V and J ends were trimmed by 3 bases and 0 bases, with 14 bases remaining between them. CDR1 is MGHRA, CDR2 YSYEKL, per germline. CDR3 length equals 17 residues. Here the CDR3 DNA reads TGCGCCAGCAGCCATCCCCAGGGTGGGGCAACTAATGAAAAACTGTTTTTT. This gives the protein CASSHPQGGATNEKLFF.

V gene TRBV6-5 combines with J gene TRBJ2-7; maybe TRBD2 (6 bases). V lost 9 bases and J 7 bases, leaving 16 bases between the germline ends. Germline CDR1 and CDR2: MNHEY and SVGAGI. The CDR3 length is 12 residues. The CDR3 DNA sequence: TGTGCCAGTCAAAGGGAGGACGCTGAGCAGTACTTC. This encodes CASQREDAEQYF.